The subject of this entry is one T cell receptor (beta chain). This clone has more than one count but fewer than ten. This receptor's antigen is unknown. No base quality information exists; no much larger clone differs at one position. The data belong to a study of STAT5B mutations in CD4+ large granular lymphocyte leukemia (dated by TCRdb to between 2021 and 2022). Notes on the research overall: Among the healthy controls, the CDR3 'QG' motif was associated with a particular HLA allele. The study compared the TCRbeta repertoires of patients with CD4+ T-cell large granular lymphocyte leukemia against the TCRbeta repertoires of healthy blood donors. Flow cytometry on FACSCanto II or FACSVerse showed that the purified fractions were more than 95% pure among lymphocytes. Beyond this particular receptor, the publication reports: Main leukemic clonotypes were private to each patient, although 25% to 30% appeared at low frequency in other patients' non-leukemic repertoires. Compared with healthy CD4+ repertoires, CD4-sorted patient repertoires appeared more clonal, and this difference remained even after the putative leukemic clones were removed. TRBV06-family usage was enriched among the top patient clones (8/27) compared with healthy controls (2/35). The data were not HLA-matched, and the relatively small sample size could explain the higher clonality seen in CD4+ compared with CD8+ T-LGLL.

The healthy control group was made up of more than 35 blood donors, and the Finnish Red Cross blood service supplied their buffy coats. All TCR-sequenced material derived from peripheral blood: patient blood samples and healthy donor buffy coats. Peripheral blood mononuclear cells were isolated by Ficoll-Hypaque gradient centrifugation. Magnetic purification was used to isolate CD4+ cells from the buffy coats of the healthy controls. Genomic DNA was extracted using the Gentra Puregene Cell and Tissue kit, and a Qubit 2.0 fluorometer was used to quantify it. The immunoSEQ assay at survey resolution was used to sequence TCRbeta rearrangements from genomic DNA. Concerning the study's data processing: In the TCR sequencing data, the smallest productive clonotype frequency that could be detected was 2.59 x 10-5. Only productive TCRbeta rearrangements, defined as complete and in-frame sequences, were included in the analyses. The clonality of each sample was calculated as Simpson clonality in the immunoSEQ Analyzer version 3.0. Clones were categorized by frequency as very rare, small, medium, large (1-20%) or hyperexpanded (>20%). Generation probabilities were estimated with OLGA 1.2.3, V-gene circos plots were made with VDJtools, specificities were searched in VDJdb, and CDR3 motifs were identified with GLIPH. TCRdb's version of the immuneACCESS table is confined to in-frame rearrangements and falls short of the full clone set. An unresolved V gene accounts for under half of the shortfall where checked; the remainder is of unknown origin. D and trimming come from the DNA, and the V and J calls and clone size come from that table. The sample table lists about 30,000 clones, approximately 73% of them with a count of one. Approximately 2% of the sample is in the top ten clones.

The CDR3, cysteine through phenylalanine, is 18 amino acids long. Kept here is only the CDR3 DNA, which spans 54 bases and is read in frame from base 1. For CDR1 and CDR2, the germline V gene lists LGHNA and YNFKEQ. Relative to germline, V is missing 2 bases and J is missing 4 bases, with 13 bases of the junction outside any gene match. The TCR was taken from a human donor in good health. Rearrangement joined TRBV4-2 to TRBJ1-2; 10 central bases correspond to TRBD1. Sequencing input: CD4+ T cells from blood buffy coats. At the DNA level, the sequence is TGTGCCAGCAGCCAATTCCAACCCGGGACAGGGGCGGGCTATGGCTACACCTTC. Translated, this gives CASSQFQPGTGAGYGYTF.